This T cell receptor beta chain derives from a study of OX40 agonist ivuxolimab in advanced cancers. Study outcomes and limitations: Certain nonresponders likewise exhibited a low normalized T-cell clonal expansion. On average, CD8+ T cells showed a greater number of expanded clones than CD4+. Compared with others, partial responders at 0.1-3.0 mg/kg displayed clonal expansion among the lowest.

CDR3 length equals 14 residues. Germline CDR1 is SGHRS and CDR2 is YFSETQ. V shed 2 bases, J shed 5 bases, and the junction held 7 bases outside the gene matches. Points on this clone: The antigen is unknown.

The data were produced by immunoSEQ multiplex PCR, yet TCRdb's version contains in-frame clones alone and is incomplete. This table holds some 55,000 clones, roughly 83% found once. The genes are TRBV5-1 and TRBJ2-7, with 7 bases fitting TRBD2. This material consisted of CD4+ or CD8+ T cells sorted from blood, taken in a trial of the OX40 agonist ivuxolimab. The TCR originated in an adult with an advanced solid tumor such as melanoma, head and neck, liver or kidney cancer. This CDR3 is CASSLAGRVDEQYF. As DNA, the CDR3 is TGCGCCAGCAGCTTAGCGGGAAGGGTGGACGAGCAGTACTTC.